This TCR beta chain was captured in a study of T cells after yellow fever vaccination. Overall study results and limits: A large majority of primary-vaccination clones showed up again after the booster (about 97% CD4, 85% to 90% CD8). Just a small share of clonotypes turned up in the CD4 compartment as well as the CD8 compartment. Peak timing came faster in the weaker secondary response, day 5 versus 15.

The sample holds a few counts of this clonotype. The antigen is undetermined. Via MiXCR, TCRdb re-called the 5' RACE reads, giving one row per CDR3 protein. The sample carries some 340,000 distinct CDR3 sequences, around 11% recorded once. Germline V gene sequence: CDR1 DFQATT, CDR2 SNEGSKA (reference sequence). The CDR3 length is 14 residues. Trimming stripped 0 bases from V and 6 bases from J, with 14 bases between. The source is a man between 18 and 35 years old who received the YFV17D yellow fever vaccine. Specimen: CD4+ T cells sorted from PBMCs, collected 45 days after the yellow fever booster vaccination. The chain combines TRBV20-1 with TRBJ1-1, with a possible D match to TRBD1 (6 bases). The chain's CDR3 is CSAREGQGIPEAFF. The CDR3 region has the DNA TGCAGTGCTAGAGAAGGCCAGGGGATACCTGAAGCTTTCTTT.